The 4 T cell receptor beta chains below all came from one sample that was sequenced in a study of OX40 agonist ivuxolimab in advanced cancers. Here immunoSEQ multiplex PCR was the method, and the copy in TCRdb shows in-frame clones only, minus some. The sample shows approximately 19,000 clones, less than 85% of them seen only once. This specimen was CD4+ or CD8+ T cells sorted from blood, taken in a trial of the OX40 agonist ivuxolimab. Source of these receptors: an adult with an advanced solid tumor such as melanoma, head and neck, liver or kidney cancer.

This clone came up a few times. The chain uses TRBV2 and TRBJ2-7, with a possible D match to TRBD2 (5 bases). The CDR3 extends over 11 amino acids. Germline V gene data show CDR1 as SNHLY and CDR2 as FYNNEI. V lost 8 bases to trimming and J lost 3 bases, with 8 bases between them. This chain's CDR3 is CASGRGYEQYF. The CDR3 nucleotides read TGTGCCAGCGGACGGGGCTACGAGCAGTACTTC.

J is TRBJ2-2 and V is TRBV19, with 7 bases fitting TRBD2. CDR1 is LNHDA and CDR2 is SQIVND in the germline V gene (reference sequence). The ends lost 1 base at V and 4 bases at J; junction bases unmatched: 9. This CDR3 spans 17 amino acids. Here the CDR3 reads CASSIAPWRGITGELFF. The CDR3 DNA follows: TGTGCCAGTAGTATAGCCCCCTGGCGGGGGATCACCGGGGAGCTGTTTTTT.

This clone has only a few counts. The V gene is TRBV7-9, the J gene TRBJ1-1, with no clear D. Trimming took 1 base from V and 0 from J, leaving 9 bases between them. Per the germline V gene, CDR1 is SEHNR and CDR2 is FQNEAQ (reference sequence). This CDR3 is built from 15 residues. The CDR3 protein is CASSLGSNMNTEAFF. The CDR3 DNA follows: TGTGCCAGCAGCTTAGGGAGTAATATGAACACTGAAGCTTTCTTT.

The chain uses TRBV29-1 and TRBJ2-1; D is unresolved. Trimming cost V 3 bases and J 0 bases, with 6 bases left between them. The CDR3 loop spans 13 amino acids. Looked up from germline, CDR1 is SQVTM and CDR2 is ANQGSEA. The CDR3 region has the DNA TGCAGCGTTGAGGAGTTCTCCTACAATGAGCAGTTCTTC. This translates into CSVEEFSYNEQFF.